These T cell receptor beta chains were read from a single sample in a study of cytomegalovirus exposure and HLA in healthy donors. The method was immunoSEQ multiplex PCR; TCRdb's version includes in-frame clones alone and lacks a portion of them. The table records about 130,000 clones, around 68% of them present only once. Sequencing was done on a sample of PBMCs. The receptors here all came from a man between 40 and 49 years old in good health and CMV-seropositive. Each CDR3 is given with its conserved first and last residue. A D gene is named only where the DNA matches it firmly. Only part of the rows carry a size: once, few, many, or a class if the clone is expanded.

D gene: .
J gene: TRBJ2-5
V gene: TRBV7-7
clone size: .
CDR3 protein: CASSFRRQETQYF
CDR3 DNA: TGTGCTAGCAGCTTTAGGAGGCAAGAGACCCAGTACTTC

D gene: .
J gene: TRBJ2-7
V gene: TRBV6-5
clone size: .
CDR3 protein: CASSRLGSYEQYF
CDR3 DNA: TGTGCCAGCAGCCGACTAGGCTCCTACGAGCAGTACTTC

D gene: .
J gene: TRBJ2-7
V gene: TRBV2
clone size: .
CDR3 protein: CASSDTGQYF
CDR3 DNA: TGTGCCAGCAGTGATACAGGGCAGTACTTC

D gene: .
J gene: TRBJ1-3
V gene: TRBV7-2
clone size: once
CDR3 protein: CASSQQAGDSGNTIYF
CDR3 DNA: TGTGCCAGCAGCCAACAGGCGGGGGACTCTGGAAACACCATATATTTT

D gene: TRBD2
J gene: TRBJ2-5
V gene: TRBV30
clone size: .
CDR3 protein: CAWSPKTSDSQETQYF
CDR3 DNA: TGTGCCTGGAGTCCTAAGACTAGCGATTCCCAAGAGACCCAGTACTTC

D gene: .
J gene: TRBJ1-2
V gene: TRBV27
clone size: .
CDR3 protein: CASLGPRGGGYGYTF
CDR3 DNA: TGTGCCAGCTTGGGGCCTCGGGGCGGGGGCTATGGCTACACCTTC

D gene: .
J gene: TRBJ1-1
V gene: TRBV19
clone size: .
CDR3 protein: CASSPWRGPDTEAFF
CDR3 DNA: TGTGCCAGTAGTCCTTGGAGAGGGCCTGACACTGAAGCTTTCTTT

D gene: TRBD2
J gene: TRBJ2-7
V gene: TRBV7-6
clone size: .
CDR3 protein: CASSPTLAGITYEQYF
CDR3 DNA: TGTGCCAGCAGCCCAACACTAGCGGGGATTACCTACGAGCAGTACTTC

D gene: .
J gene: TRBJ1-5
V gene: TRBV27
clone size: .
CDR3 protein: CASSLSSRGGQPQHF
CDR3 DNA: TGTGCCAGCAGTTTATCGAGCAGGGGCGGTCAGCCCCAGCATTTT

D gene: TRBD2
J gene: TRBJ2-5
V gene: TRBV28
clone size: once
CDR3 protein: CASSLASSGWETQYF
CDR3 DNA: TGTGCCAGCAGTTTGGCGTCTAGCGGGTGGGAGACCCAGTACTTC

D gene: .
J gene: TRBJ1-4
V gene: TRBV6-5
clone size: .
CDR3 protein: CASSIRVSKNEKLFF
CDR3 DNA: TGTGCCAGCAGTATCAGGGTTTCGAAGAATGAAAAACTGTTTTTT

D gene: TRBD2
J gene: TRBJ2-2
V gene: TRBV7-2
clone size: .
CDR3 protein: CASSRGTSGTGELFF
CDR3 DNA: TGTGCCAGCAGCCGCGGAACTAGCGGAACCGGGGAGCTGTTTTTT

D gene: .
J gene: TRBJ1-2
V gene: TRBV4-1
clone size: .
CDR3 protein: CASSSQDRNYGYTF
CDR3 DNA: TGCGCCAGCAGCTCGCAAGACAGAAACTATGGCTACACCTTC

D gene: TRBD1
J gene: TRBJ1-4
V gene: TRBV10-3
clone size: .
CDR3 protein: CAISQGQARFGDEKLFF
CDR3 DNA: TGTGCCATCAGTCAAGGACAGGCTCGCTTTGGGGATGAAAAACTGTTTTTT

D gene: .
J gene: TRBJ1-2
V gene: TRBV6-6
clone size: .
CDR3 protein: CASSYDNNYGYTF
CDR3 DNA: TGTGCCAGCAGTTACGACAACAACTATGGCTACACCTTC

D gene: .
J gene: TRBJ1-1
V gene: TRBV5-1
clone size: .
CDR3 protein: CASSFQGDTEAFF
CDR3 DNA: TGCGCCAGCAGCTTCCAGGGCGACACTGAAGCTTTCTTT

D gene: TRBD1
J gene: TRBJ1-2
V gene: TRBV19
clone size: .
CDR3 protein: CASSTDRGGEDGYTF
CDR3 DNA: TGTGCCAGTAGTACGGACAGGGGAGGAGAGGATGGCTACACCTTC

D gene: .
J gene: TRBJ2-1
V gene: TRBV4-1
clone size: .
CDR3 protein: CASSQASTYNEQFF
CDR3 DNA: TGCGCCAGCAGCCAAGCTAGTACCTACAATGAGCAGTTCTTC

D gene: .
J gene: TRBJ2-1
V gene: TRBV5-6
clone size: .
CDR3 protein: CASSWRGGGLGNEQFF
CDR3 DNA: TGTGCCAGCAGCTGGCGTGGGGGCGGTCTGGGGAATGAGCAGTTCTTC

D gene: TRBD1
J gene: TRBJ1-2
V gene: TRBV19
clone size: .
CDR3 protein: CASIPQTGGVHGYTF
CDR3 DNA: TGTGCCAGTATCCCTCAGACAGGGGGCGTCCATGGCTACACCTTC